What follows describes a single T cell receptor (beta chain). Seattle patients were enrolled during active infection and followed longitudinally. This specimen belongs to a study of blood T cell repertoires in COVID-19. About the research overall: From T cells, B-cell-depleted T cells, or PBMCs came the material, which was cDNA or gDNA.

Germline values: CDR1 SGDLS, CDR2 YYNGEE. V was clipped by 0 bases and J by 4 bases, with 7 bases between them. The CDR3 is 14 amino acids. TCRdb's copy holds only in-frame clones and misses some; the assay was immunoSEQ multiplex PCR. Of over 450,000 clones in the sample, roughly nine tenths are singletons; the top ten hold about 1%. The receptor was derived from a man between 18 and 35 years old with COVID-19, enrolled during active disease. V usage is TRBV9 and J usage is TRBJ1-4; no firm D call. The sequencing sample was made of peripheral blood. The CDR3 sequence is CASSVAMSNEKLFF. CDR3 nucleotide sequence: TGTGCCAGCAGCGTAGCAATGAGTAATGAAAAACTGTTTTTT.